The clone carrying this T cell receptor (beta chain) was recorded a few times. This sample is drawn from a study of T-cell memory formation after mild COVID-19. V lost 2 bases and J lost 0, with 19 bases in between. CDR1 is LGHNA and CDR2 is YSLEER in the germline V gene. The CDR3 loop spans 18 amino acids. Each CDR3 protein gets one entry after TCRdb re-called the 5' RACE reads with MiXCR. The sample has hundreds of thousands of distinct CDR3 sequences, roughly 15% seen once. The gene calls are TRBV4-3 and TRBJ2-5; TRBD1 might be the D (6 bases). The sequenced material came from PBMCs or a T cell subset sorted from them (not recorded which). The TCR comes from a man in his late teens or twenties who had mild COVID-19 (a few samples of this study predate the infection). Cell type and time point are not known. CDR3 in DNA: TGCGCCAGCAGCCAAACCTGGGGGCAGATCCAATACCAAGAGACCCAGTACTTC. It is translated as CASSQTWGQIQYQETQYF.